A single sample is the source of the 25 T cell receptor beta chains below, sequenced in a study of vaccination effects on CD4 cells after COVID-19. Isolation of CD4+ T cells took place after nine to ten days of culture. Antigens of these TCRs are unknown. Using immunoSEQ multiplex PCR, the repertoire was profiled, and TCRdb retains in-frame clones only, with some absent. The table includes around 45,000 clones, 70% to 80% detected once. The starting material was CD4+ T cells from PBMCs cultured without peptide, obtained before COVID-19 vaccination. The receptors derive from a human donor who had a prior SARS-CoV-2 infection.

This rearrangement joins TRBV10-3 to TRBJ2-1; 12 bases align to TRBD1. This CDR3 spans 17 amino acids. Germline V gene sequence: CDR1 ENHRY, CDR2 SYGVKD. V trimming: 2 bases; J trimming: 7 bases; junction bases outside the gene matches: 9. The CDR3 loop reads CAISEAWGQGAQNEQFF. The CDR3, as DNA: TGTGCCATCAGTGAGGCTTGGGGACAGGGGGCGCAGAATGAGCAGTTCTTC.

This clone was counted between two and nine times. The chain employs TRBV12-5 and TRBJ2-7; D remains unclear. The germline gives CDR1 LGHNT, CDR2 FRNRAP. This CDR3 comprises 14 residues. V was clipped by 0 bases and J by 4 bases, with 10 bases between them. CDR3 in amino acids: CASGLVSPRYEQYF. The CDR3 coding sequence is TGTGCTAGTGGTTTGGTATCCCCGAGGTACGAGCAGTACTTC.

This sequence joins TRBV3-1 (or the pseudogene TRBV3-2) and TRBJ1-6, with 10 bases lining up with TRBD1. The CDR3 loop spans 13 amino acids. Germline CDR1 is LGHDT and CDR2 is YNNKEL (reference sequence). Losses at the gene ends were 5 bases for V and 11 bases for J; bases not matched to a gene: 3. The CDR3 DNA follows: TGTGCCAGCAGCTATGGACAGGGGGCACCCCTCCACTTT. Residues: CASSYGQGAPLHF.

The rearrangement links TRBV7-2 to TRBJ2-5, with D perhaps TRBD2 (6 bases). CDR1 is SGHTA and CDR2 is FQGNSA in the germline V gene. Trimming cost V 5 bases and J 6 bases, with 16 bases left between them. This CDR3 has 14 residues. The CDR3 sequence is CASSPQRATKTQYF. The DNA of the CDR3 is TGTGCCAGCAGCCCACAGCGGGCTACGAAGACCCAGTACTTC.

CDR3 sequence: CASSTGLNTEAFF. Here the CDR3 DNA reads TGTGCCAGCAGTACAGGGTTGAACACTGAAGCTTTCTTT. The chain has TRBV6-5 and TRBJ1-1; tentatively, D is TRBD1 (6 bases). Between the trimmed V and J ends, which lost 5 bases and 0 bases, there was a span of 7 bases. The CDR3 covers 13 residues. Germline loops: CDR1 MNHEY, CDR2 SVGAGI.

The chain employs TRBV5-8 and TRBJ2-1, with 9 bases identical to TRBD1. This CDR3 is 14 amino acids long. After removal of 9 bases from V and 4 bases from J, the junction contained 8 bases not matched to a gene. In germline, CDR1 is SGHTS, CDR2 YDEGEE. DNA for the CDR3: TGTGCCACCCAGGGGACAGGGAAATACAATGAGCAGTTCTTC. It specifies CATQGTGKYNEQFF.

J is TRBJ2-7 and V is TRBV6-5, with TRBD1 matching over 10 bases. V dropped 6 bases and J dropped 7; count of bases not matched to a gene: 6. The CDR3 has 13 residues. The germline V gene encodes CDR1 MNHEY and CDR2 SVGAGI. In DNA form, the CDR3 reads TGTGCCAGCAGGAAGACAGGGGGCTGGGAGCAGTACTTC. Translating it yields CASRKTGGWEQYF.

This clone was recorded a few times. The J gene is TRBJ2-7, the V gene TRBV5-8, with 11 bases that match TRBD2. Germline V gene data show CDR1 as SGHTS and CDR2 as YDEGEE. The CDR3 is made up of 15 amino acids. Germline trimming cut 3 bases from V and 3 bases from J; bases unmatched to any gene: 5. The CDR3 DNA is TGTGCCAGCAGCTCTAGCGGGGGGCTTTACTACGAGCAGTACTTC. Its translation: CASSSSGGLYYEQYF.

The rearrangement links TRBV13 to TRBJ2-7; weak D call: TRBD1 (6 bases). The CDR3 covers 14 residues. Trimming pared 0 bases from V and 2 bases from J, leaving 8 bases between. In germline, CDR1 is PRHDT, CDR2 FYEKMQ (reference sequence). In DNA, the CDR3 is TGTGCCAGCAGCTTAGGGAACAGGGCCTACGAGCAGTACTTC. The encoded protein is CASSLGNRAYEQYF. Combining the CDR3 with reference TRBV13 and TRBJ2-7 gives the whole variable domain AAGVIQSPRHLIKEKRETATLKCYPIPRHDTVYWYQQGPGQDPQFLISFYEKMQSDKGSIPDRFSAQQFSDYHSELNMSSLELGDSALYFCASSLGNRAYEQYFGPGTRLTVT.

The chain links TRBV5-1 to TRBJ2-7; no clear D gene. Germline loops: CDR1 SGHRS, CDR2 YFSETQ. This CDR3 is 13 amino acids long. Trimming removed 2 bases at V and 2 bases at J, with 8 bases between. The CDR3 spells CASSFDTTYEQYF. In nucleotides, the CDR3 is TGCGCCAGCAGCTTCGACACTACCTACGAGCAGTACTTC.

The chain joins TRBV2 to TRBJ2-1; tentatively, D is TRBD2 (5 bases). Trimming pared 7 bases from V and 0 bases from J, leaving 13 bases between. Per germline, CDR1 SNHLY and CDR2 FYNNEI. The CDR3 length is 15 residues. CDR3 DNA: TGTGCCAGCAAGGTTTCGGGAAGCTCCTACAATGAGCAGTTCTTC. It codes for CASKVSGSSYNEQFF.

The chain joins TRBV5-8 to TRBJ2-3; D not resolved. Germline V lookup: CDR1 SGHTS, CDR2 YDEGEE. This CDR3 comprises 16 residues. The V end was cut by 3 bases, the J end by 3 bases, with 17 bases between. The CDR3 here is CASSSLRASRTDTQYF. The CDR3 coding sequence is TGTGCCAGCAGCTCCCTCCGGGCCAGCCGGACAGATACGCAGTATTTT. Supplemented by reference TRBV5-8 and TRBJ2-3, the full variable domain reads EAGVTQSPTHLIKTRGQQATLRCSPISGHTSVYWYQQALGLGLQFLLWYDEGEERNRGNFPPRFSGRQFPNYSSELNVNALELEDSALYLCASSSLRASRTDTQYFGPGTRLTVL.

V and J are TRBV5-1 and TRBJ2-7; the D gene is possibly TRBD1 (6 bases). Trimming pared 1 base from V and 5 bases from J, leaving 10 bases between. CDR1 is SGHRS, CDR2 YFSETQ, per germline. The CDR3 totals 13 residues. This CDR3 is CASSLQGSDEQYF. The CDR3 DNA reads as TGCGCCAGCAGCTTGCAGGGGAGCGACGAGCAGTACTTC. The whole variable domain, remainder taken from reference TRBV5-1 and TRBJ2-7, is KAGVTQTPRYLIKTRGQQVTLSCSPISGHRSVSWYQQTPGQGLQFLFEYFSETQRNKGNFPGRFSGRQFSNSRSEMNVSTLELGDSALYLCASSLQGSDEQYFGPGTRLTVT.

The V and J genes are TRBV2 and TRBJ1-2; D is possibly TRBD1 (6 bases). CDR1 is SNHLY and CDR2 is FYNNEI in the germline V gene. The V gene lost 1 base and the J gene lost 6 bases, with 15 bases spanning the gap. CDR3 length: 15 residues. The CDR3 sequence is CASSEELGGGDGYTF. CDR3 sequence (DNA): TGTGCCAGCAGTGAAGAACTTGGGGGCGGTGATGGCTACACCTTC.

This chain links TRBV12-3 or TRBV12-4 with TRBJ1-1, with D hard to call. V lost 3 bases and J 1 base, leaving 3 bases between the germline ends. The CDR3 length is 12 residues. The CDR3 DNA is TGTGCCAGCAGTTTTCAGAACACTGAAGCTTTCTTT. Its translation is CASSFQNTEAFF.

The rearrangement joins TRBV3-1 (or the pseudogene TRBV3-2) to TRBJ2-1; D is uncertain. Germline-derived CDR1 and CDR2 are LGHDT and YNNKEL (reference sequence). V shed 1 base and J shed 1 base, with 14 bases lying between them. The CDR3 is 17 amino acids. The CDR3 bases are TGTGCCAGCAGCCAAGTGTTGGTAAAGGGTTCCTACAATGAGCAGTTCTTC. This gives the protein CASSQVLVKGSYNEQFF.

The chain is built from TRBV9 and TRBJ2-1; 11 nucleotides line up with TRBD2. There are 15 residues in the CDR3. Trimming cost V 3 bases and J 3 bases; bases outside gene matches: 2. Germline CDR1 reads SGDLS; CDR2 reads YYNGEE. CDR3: CASSAGTSGYNEQFF. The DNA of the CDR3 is TGTGCCAGCAGCGCGGGGACTAGCGGCTACAATGAGCAGTTCTTC.

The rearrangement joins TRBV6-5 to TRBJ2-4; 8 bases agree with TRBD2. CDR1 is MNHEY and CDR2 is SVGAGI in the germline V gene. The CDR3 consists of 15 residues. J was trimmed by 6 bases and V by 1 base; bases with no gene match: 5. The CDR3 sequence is CASSYLAGGPNIQYF. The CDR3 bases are TGTGCCAGCAGTTACTTGGCGGGAGGCCCAAACATTCAGTACTTC.

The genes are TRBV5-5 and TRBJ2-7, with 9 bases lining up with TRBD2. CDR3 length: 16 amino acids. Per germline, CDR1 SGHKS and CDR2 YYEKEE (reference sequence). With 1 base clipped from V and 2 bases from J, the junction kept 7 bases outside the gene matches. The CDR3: CASSLRETSGPYEQYF. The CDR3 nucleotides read TGTGCCAGCAGCTTGAGGGAGACTAGCGGACCCTACGAGCAGTACTTC.

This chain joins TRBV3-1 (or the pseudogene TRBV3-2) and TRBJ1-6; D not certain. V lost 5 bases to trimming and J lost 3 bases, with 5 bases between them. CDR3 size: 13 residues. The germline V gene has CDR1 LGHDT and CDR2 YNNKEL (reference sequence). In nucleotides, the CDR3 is TGTGCCAGCAGCTGGGACTATAATTCACCCCTCCACTTT. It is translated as CASSWDYNSPLHF.

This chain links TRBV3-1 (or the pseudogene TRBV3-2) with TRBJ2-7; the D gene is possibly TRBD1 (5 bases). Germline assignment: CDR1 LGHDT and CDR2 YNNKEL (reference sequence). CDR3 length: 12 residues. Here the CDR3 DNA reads TGTGCTGCAGCAGGGCTCACCTACGAGCAGTACTTC. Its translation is CAAAGLTYEQYF.

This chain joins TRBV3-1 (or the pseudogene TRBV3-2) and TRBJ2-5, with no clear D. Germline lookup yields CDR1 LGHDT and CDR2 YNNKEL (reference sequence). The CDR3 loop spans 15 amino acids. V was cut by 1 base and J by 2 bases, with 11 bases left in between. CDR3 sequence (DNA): TGTGCCAGCAGCCAAGCGCCCTTAGGTCAAGAGACCCAGTACTTC. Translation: CASSQAPLGQETQYF.

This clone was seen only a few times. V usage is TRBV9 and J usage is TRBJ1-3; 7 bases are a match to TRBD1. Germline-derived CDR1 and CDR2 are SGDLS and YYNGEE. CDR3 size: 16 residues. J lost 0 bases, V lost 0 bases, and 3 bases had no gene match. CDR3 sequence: CASSVAGTVSGNTIYF. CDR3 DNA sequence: TGTGCCAGCAGCGTAGCTGGGACAGTCTCTGGAAACACCATATATTTT.

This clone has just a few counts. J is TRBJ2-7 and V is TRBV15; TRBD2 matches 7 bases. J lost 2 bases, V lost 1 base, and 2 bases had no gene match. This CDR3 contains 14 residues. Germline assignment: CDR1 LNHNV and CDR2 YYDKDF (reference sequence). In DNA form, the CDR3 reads TGTGCCACCAGCAGAGCGGGGGGACCCTACGAGCAGTACTTC. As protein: CATSRAGGPYEQYF.

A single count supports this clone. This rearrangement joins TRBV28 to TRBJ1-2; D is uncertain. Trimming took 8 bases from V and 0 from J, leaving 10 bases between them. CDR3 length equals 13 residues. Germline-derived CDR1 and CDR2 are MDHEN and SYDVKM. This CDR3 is CASEPFSNYGYTF. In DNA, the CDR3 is TGTGCCAGCGAACCCTTTTCTAACTATGGCTACACCTTC.